The 7 T cell receptor beta chains listed next were all sequenced from one sample in a study of technical replicates of blood from a few donors. The data were produced by immunoSEQ multiplex PCR, yet TCRdb's version contains in-frame clones alone and is incomplete. Here the sample spans under 100,000 clones, approximately 95% being singletons. Sequences were obtained from T cells isolated from PBMCs. The receptors were gathered from a human donor in good health.

V gene TRBV30 combines with J gene TRBJ1-4; tentative D call: TRBD1 (5 bases). Trimming took off 0 bases at V and 5 bases at J, with 16 bases between the two ends. The CDR3 is 16 residues long. Germline values: CDR1 GTSNPN, CDR2 SVGIG (reference sequence). The CDR3, as DNA: TGTGCCTGGAGTGTAAATTTGAGACAGAGAAATGAAAAACTGTTTTTT. This translates into CAWSVNLRQRNEKLFF.

The chain recombines TRBV7-6 with TRBJ1-2; the match to TRBD1 covers 10 bases. The junction had 1 base not matched to a gene; V was cut back by 3 bases and J by 3 bases. CDR1 and CDR2 (germline): SGHVS, FNYEAQ. CDR3 length equals 14 residues. Here the CDR3 DNA reads TGTGCCAGCAGCTTGACAGGGGGCGACTATGGCTACACCTTC. This gives the protein CASSLTGGDYGYTF.

V gene TRBV13 combines with J gene TRBJ2-7; 7 bases fit TRBD1. The CDR3 is 12 residues long. Germline V CDR1 and CDR2: PRHDT, FYEKMQ (reference sequence). V shed 8 bases and J 2 bases; nucleotides not matched to a gene: 3. DNA for the CDR3: TGTGCCAGCGGGCAGGGGGCCTACGAGCAGTACTTC. As protein: CASGQGAYEQYF.

CDR3 in amino acids: CASSPSSLAPHYEQYF. For the CDR3, the DNA is TGTGCCAGCTCACCTTCGTCTCTAGCACCACACTACGAGCAGTACTTC. V is TRBV18 and J is TRBJ2-7; D may be TRBD2 (5 bases). CDR1 and CDR2 from the germline V gene are KGHSH and LQKENI. V lost 3 bases to trimming and J lost 3 bases, with 18 bases between them. This CDR3 has 16 amino acids.

This clone was detected once. The chain recombines TRBV6-6 with TRBJ2-4, with a weak D call TRBD1 (6 bases). Germline CDR1 and CDR2: MNHNY and SVGAGI (reference sequence). This CDR3 region has 16 residues. Trimming left V 6 bases short and J 1 base short, with 16 bases between. CDR3 DNA sequence: TGTGCCAGCAGCCCCACAGGGATGATCGCCAAAAACATTCAGTACTTC. Translation gives CASSPTGMIAKNIQYF.

The sample holds one count of this clone. The gene calls are TRBV4-1 and TRBJ2-7; TRBD1 matches 8 bases. Germline V gives CDR1 MGHRA, CDR2 YSYEKL. The CDR3 totals 17 residues. V trimming: 0 bases; J trimming: 3 bases; junction bases outside the gene matches: 10. CDR3 sequence reads: CASSQDSRRTGNYEQYF. CDR3 coding DNA: TGCGCCAGCAGCCAAGATTCGCGTAGGACAGGGAACTACGAGCAGTACTTC.

Here the CDR3 reads CASSGTGQETQYF. CDR3 nucleotide sequence: TGTGCCAGCAGCGGGACAGGCCAAGAGACCCAGTACTTC. The genes are TRBV2 and TRBJ2-5, with 8 bases lining up with TRBD1. The CDR3 spans 13 residues. Germline V gene data show CDR1 as SNHLY and CDR2 as FYNNEI. Trimming cost V 6 bases and J 1 base; bases outside gene matches: 1. Full variable domain (outside the CDR3, taken from reference TRBV2 and TRBJ2-5): EPEVTQTPSHQVTQMGQEVILRCVPISNHLYFYWYRQILGQKVEFLVSFYNNEISEKSEIFDDQFSVERPDGSNFTLKIRSTKLEDSAMYFCASSGTGQETQYFGPGTRLLVL.